Following are 2 T cell receptor beta chains from one sample sequenced in a study of vaccination effects on CD4 cells after COVID-19. For these receptors, no antigen is known. Profiling relied on immunoSEQ multiplex PCR, and the TCRdb table lists in-frame clones only, not all of them. This sample yields about 63,000 clones, of which about 80% are seen a single time; 3% to 4% belongs to the top ten. Prior to sequencing, the ViraFEST assay stimulated PBMC with viral peptide pools, which expanded the antigen-specific CD4+ T cells. Following 10 days of culture, CD4+ T cells were isolated. All vaccine recipients tested negative for nucleocapsid antibodies and had never contracted SARS-CoV-2 infection. The starting material was CD4+ T cells from PBMCs cultured with HCoV-OC43 spike peptides, obtained before COVID-19 vaccination. Subset: HCoV-OC43 spike overlapping peptide pool stimulation. The receptor set was obtained from a human donor who received a COVID-19 vaccine.

This sequence joins TRBV18 and TRBJ1-2, with D possibly matching TRBD1 (5 bases). The germline gives CDR1 KGHSH, CDR2 LQKENI. V was trimmed by 0 bases and J by 3 bases, leaving 20 bases between them. This CDR3 is built from 18 residues. The CDR3 is CASSPPESRGVKDYGYTF. CDR3 in DNA: TGTGCCAGCTCACCACCGGAATCGCGGGGGGTAAAGGACTATGGCTACACCTTC.

The chain is built from TRBV18 and TRBJ2-2; 8 positions agree with TRBD1. This CDR3 comprises 15 residues. V shed 5 bases, J shed 6 bases, and the junction held 8 bases outside the gene matches. In germline, CDR1 is KGHSH, CDR2 LQKENI. Written as DNA, the CDR3 is TGTGCCAGCTCAAACGGACAGGGTCTATCCGGGGAGCTGTTTTTT. It specifies CASSNGQGLSGELFF. Variable domain in full (rest from reference TRBV18 and TRBJ2-2): NAGVMQNPRHLVRRRGQEARLRCSPMKGHSHVYWYRQLPEEGLKFMVYLQKENIIDESGMPKERFSAEFPKEGPSILRIQQVVRGDSAAYFCASSNGQGLSGELFFGEGSRLTVL.